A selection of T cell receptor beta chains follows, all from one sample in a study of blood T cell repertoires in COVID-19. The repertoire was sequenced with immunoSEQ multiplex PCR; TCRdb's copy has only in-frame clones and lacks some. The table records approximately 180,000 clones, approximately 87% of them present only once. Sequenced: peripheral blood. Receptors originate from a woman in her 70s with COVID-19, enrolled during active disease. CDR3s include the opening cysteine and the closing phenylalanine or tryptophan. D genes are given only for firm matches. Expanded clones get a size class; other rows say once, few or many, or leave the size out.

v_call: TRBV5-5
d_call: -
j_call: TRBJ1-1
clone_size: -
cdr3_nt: TGTGCCAGCACAAAGGGGACTGAAGCTTTCTTT
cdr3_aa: CASTKGTEAFF

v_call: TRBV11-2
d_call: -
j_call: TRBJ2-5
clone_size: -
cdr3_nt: TGTGCCAGCAGCTCAACAGGGTCGGAGACCCAGTACTTC
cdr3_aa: CASSSTGSETQYF

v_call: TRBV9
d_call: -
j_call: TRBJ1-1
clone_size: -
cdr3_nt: TGTGCCAGCAGTGTCACCGGGAGGACTGAAGCTTTCTTT
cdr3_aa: CASSVTGRTEAFF

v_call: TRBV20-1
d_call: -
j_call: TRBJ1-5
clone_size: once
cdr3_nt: TGCAGTGCTAGTCAAGCTAGCAATCAGCCCCAGCATTTT
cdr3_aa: CSASQASNQPQHF

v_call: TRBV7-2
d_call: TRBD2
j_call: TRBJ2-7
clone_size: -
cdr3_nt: TGTGCCAGCAGCTTAGGGGCGGGGGAATCCTACGAGCAGTACTTC
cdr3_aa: CASSLGAGESYEQYF

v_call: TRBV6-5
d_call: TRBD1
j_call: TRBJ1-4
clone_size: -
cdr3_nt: TGTGCCAGCAGTTACTCGATGGGGCAGGGGGGAAAACTGTTTTTT
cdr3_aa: CASSYSMGQGGKLFF

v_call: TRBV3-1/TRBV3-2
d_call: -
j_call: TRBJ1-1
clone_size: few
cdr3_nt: TGTGCCAGCAGCCGGAGTAGCAACACTGAAGCTTTCTTT
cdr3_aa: CASSRSSNTEAFF

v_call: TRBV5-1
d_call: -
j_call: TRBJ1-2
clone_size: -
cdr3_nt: TGCGCCAGCAGCTTGGCGTCAGGGCGAAATGGCTACACCTTC
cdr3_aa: CASSLASGRNGYTF

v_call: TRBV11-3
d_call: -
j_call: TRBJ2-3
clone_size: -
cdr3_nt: TGTGCCAGCAGCTTGAGGCGGACTAGCACAGATACGCAGTATTTT
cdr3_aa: CASSLRRTSTDTQYF

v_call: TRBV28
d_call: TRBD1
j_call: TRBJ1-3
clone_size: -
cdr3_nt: TGTGCCAGCAGTACCCAACAGGGGGCGCCCGGAAACACCATATATTTT
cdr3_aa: CASSTQQGAPGNTIYF

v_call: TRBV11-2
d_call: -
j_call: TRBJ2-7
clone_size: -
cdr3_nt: TGTGCCAGCAGCTCGACTAGCGAGCAGTACTTC
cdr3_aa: CASSSTSEQYF

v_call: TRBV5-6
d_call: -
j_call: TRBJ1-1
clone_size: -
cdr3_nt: TGTGCCAGCAGCTTTCACGGCAGGGTGGCTGAAGCTTTCTTT
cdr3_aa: CASSFHGRVAEAFF

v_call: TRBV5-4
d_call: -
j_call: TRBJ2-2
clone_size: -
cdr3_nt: TGTGCCAGCAGCTTAGGCGAACAGGGCATCGGGGAGCTGTTTTTT
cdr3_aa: CASSLGEQGIGELFF

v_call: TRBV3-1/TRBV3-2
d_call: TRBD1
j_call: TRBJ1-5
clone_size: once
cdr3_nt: TGTGCCAACCCCAAAGGGACAGGGTGCAATCAGCCCCAGCATTTT
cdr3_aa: CANPKGTGCNQPQHF

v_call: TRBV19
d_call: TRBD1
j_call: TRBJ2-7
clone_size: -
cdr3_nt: TGTGCCAGTAGTCCCCGGACAGGGAAAAGCTACGAGCAGTACTTC
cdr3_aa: CASSPRTGKSYEQYF

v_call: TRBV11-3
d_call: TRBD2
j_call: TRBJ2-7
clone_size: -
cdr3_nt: TGTGCCAGCAGCCCCCTCGATAGCGGGAGTAAAGGCTACGAGCAGTACTTC
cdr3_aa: CASSPLDSGSKGYEQYF

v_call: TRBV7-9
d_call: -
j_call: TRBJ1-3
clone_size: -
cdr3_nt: TGTGCCAGCAGCCCCCCGGGAGCCAGCTCTGGAAACACCATATATTTT
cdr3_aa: CASSPPGASSGNTIYF

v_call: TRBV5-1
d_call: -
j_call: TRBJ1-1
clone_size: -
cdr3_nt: TGCGCCAGCAGCTTCAAGGGGAGGGACACTGAAGCTTTCTTT
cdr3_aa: CASSFKGRDTEAFF

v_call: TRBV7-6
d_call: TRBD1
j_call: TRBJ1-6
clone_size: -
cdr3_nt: TGTGCCAGCAGCTTAGGGGGACAGGGTGGATCACCCCTCCACTTT
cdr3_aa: CASSLGGQGGSPLHF

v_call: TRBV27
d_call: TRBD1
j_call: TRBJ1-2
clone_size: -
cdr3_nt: TGTGCCAGCAGTTTCATTGGACAGGTTACGAATGGCTACACCTTC
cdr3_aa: CASSFIGQVTNGYTF

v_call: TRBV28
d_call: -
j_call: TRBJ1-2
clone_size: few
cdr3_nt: TGTGCCAGCAGTTTTGGGACTACCGGGGGCTACACCTTC
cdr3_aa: CASSFGTTGGYTF

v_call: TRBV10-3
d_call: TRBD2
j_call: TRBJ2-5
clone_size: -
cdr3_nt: TGTGCCATCAGTCGAGGGACTAGCTTCGCGGGGACCCAAGAGACCCAGTACTTC
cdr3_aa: CAISRGTSFAGTQETQYF

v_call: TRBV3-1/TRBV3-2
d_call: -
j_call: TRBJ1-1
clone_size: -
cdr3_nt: TGTGCCAGCTCGTCCGAGGAGGACACTGAAGCTTTCTTT
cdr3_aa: CASSSEEDTEAFF

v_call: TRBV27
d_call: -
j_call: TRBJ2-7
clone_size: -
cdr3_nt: TGTGCCAGCAGTTTATGGGCCAACCCAGGATCCTACGAGCAGTACTTC
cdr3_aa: CASSLWANPGSYEQYF

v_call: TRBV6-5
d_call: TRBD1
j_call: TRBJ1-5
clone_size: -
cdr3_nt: TGTGCCAGCACCGGGACAGACTATCAGCCCCAGCATTTT
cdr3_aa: CASTGTDYQPQHF

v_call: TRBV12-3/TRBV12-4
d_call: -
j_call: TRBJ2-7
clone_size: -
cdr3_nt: TGTGCCAGCAGTTTCGCCAGAATCTACGAGCAGTACTTC
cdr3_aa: CASSFARIYEQYF

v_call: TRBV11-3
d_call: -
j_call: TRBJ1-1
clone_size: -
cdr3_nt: TGTGCCAGCAGCGCAGGATACAATGAAGCTTTCTTT
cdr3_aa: CASSAGYNEAFF

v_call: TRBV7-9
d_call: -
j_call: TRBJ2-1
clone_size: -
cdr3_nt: TGTGCCAGCAGCTCTCCGGGACAAGTAGCCCGTGAGCAGTTCTTC
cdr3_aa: CASSSPGQVAREQFF

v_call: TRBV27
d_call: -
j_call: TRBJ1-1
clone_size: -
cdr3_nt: TGTGCCAGCAGTCCCCGGGCGGGCGGCACTGAAGCTTTCTTT
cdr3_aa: CASSPRAGGTEAFF

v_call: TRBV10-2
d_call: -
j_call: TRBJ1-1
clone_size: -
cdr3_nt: TGCGCCAGCAGTGAGTCCGCAAGCCAACAGAGAGAAGCTTTCTTT
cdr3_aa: CASSESASQQREAFF

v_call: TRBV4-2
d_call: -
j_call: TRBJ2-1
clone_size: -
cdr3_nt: TGTGCCAGCAGCCAAGATTACTCCATCGGGGAGCAGTTCTTC
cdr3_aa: CASSQDYSIGEQFF

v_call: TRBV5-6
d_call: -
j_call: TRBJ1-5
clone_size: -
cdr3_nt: TGTGCCAGCAGCTTGGCAGGGGTCCCCAGTCAGCCCCAGCATTTT
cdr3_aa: CASSLAGVPSQPQHF

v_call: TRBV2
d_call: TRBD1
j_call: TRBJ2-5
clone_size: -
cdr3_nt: TGTGCCAGCAGATCCGGGACAGATTATCAAGAGACCCAGTACTTC
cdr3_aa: CASRSGTDYQETQYF

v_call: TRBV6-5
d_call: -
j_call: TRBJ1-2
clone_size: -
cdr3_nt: TGTGCCAGCAGTTCGGCCAACAGGGAAAGAGGCTACACCTTC
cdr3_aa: CASSSANRERGYTF

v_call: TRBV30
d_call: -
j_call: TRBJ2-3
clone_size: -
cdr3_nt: TGTGCCTGGAGTTGGAGCGACCTAAGGTCCCCAGATACGCAGTATTTT
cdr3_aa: CAWSWSDLRSPDTQYF

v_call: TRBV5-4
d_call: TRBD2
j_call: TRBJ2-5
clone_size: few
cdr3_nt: TGTGCCAGCAGCTTGGCCCTAGCGGGAGCTGAGACCCAGTACTTC
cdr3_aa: CASSLALAGAETQYF

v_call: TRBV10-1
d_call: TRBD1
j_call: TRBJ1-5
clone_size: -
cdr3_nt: TGCGCCAGCAGCCAATGGAATCAGGGGGCGCGGGCTGGGCTTAGCAATCAGCCCCAGCATTTT
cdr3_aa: CASSQWNQGARAGLSNQPQHF

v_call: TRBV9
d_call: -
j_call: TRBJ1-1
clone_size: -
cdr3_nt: TGTGCCAGCAGCCCTCAGGGACTTCCGGGTACTGAAGCTTTCTTT
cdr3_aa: CASSPQGLPGTEAFF

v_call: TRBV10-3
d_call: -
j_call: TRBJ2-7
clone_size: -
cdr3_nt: TGTGCCATCAGTCCTGGACAGAATATCAACGAGCAGTACTTC
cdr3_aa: CAISPGQNINEQYF

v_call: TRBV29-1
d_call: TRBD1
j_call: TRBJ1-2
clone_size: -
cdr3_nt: TGCAGCGCCGCAGGGGGCGCGGGGGGCTACACCTTC
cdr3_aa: CSAAGGAGGYTF

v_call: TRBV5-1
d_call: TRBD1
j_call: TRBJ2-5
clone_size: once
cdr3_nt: TGCGCCAGCAGCTTGGTTGGGACAGACGAGGAGACCCAGTACTTC
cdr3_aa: CASSLVGTDEETQYF

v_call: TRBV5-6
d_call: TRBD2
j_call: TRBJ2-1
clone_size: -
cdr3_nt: TGTGCCAGCAGCTCGAATCCGGGACTAGCGGGACGAGAGCAGTTCTTC
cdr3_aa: CASSSNPGLAGREQFF

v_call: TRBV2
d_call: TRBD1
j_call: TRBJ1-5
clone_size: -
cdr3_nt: TGTGCCAGCAGCAAAGACAGGGGGCTGAGCAATCAGCCCCAGCATTTT
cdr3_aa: CASSKDRGLSNQPQHF

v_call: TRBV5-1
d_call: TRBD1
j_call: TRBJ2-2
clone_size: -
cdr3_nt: TGCGCCAGCAGACAAATTACAGGGGACACCGGGGAGCTGTTTTTT
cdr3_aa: CASRQITGDTGELFF

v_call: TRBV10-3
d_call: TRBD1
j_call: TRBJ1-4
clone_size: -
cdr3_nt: TGTGCCATCAGTGAGGTTCACGACAGGGGGGCTGAAAAACTGTTTTTT
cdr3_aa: CAISEVHDRGAEKLFF

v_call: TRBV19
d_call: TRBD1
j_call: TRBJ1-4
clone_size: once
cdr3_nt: TGTGCCAGTAGTATATCCGGGACAGGGGTGCGTGAAAAACTGTTTTTT
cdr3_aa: CASSISGTGVREKLFF

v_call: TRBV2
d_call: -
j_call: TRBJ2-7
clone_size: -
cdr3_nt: TGTGCCAGCAGTGGGTACGGGAGAGAGGCCTACGAGCAGTACTTC
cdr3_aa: CASSGYGREAYEQYF

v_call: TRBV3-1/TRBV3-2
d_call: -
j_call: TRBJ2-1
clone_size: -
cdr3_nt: TGTGCCAGCAGCCCCTGGACAGAATTTCCCTCCTACAATGAGCAGTTCTTC
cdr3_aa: CASSPWTEFPSYNEQFF

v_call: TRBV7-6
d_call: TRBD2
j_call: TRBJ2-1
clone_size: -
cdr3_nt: TGTGCCAGCAGCTTAGCGCCGACTAGCGGGAGTATCAATGAGCAGTTCTTC
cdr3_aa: CASSLAPTSGSINEQFF